Listed below are T cell receptor beta chains from one sample, sequenced in a study of blood T cell repertoires in COVID-19. Here immunoSEQ multiplex PCR was the method, and the copy in TCRdb shows in-frame clones only, minus some. This table holds about 300,000 clones, 75% to 90% found once. Sequencing input: PBMCs or T cells enriched from blood (not recorded which). The receptors here all came from a woman between 40 and 55 years old who had recovered from COVID-19. Both conserved end residues are part of each CDR3. Fields, in order: V gene, D gene, clone size, J gene, CDR3 protein, CDR3 DNA. The D gene is left open where the match is weak. Rows may omit the clone size; those that give it use once, few, many or a size class.

v_call: TRBV18
d_call: NA
clone_size: once
j_call: TRBJ2-7
cdr3_aa: CASSLQGGPRDEQYF
cdr3_nt: TGTGCCAGCTCACTTCAGGGGGGCCCCAGGGACGAGCAGTACTTC

v_call: TRBV30
d_call: NA
clone_size: NA
j_call: TRBJ1-6
cdr3_aa: CAWKGSNSPLHF
cdr3_nt: TGTGCCTGGAAGGGGTCTAATTCACCCCTCCACTTT

v_call: TRBV29-1
d_call: NA
clone_size: NA
j_call: TRBJ2-1
cdr3_aa: CSVDRDNNEQFF
cdr3_nt: TGCAGCGTGGACCGGGACAACAATGAGCAGTTCTTC

v_call: TRBV7-9
d_call: NA
clone_size: NA
j_call: TRBJ2-4
cdr3_aa: CASSLVAGIQYF
cdr3_nt: TGTGCCAGCAGCTTAGTGGCTGGCATTCAGTACTTC

v_call: TRBV5-1
d_call: TRBD2
clone_size: NA
j_call: TRBJ2-5
cdr3_aa: CASSLGRGVKETQYF
cdr3_nt: TGCGCCAGCAGCTTGGGGCGGGGGGTTAAAGAGACCCAGTACTTC

v_call: TRBV5-5
d_call: NA
clone_size: NA
j_call: TRBJ1-5
cdr3_aa: CASSRGSSNQPQHF
cdr3_nt: TGTGCCAGCAGCCGGGGGAGTAGCAATCAGCCCCAGCATTTT

v_call: TRBV7-2
d_call: TRBD2
clone_size: NA
j_call: TRBJ2-2
cdr3_aa: CAKDGTSARGGELFF
cdr3_nt: TGTGCCAAAGATGGGACTAGCGCCCGGGGGGGGGAGCTGTTTTTT

v_call: TRBV7-9
d_call: TRBD1
clone_size: NA
j_call: TRBJ2-6
cdr3_aa: CASSPWDSSSGANVLTF
cdr3_nt: TGTGCCAGCAGCCCATGGGACAGCAGCTCTGGGGCCAACGTCCTGACTTTC

v_call: TRBV18
d_call: NA
clone_size: NA
j_call: TRBJ1-4
cdr3_aa: CASSLRKGNEKLFF
cdr3_nt: TGTGCCAGCTCACTTAGGAAGGGGAATGAAAAACTGTTTTTT

v_call: TRBV2
d_call: NA
clone_size: NA
j_call: TRBJ1-1
cdr3_aa: CASSDQGRAFF
cdr3_nt: TGTGCCAGCAGTGACCAGGGGCGAGCTTTCTTT

v_call: TRBV5-5
d_call: TRBD1
clone_size: NA
j_call: TRBJ1-6
cdr3_aa: CASSPGIGTGLVALHF
cdr3_nt: TGTGCCAGCAGCCCGGGGATCGGGACAGGGCTCGTGGCCCTCCACTTT

v_call: TRBV7-2
d_call: NA
clone_size: NA
j_call: TRBJ2-7
cdr3_aa: CASRRGGSSYEQYF
cdr3_nt: TGTGCCAGCAGACGGGGTGGGAGCTCCTACGAGCAGTACTTC

v_call: TRBV9
d_call: NA
clone_size: NA
j_call: TRBJ2-7
cdr3_aa: CASSVGPVGRGRGEQYF
cdr3_nt: TGTGCCAGCAGCGTAGGCCCCGTTGGCAGGGGCCGAGGCGAGCAGTACTTC

v_call: TRBV5-1
d_call: TRBD1
clone_size: NA
j_call: TRBJ1-1
cdr3_aa: CASSSQGALTEAFF
cdr3_nt: TGCGCCAGCAGTTCACAGGGGGCGTTAACTGAAGCTTTCTTT

v_call: TRBV5-1
d_call: TRBD1
clone_size: few
j_call: TRBJ1-2
cdr3_aa: CASSLHRGGYTF
cdr3_nt: TGCGCCAGCAGCTTACACAGGGGTGGCTACACCTTC

v_call: TRBV3-1/TRBV3-2
d_call: NA
clone_size: NA
j_call: TRBJ1-2
cdr3_aa: CASSQEAVQGSFGYTF
cdr3_nt: TGTGCCAGCAGCCAAGAGGCCGTTCAGGGTTCTTTTGGCTACACCTTC

v_call: TRBV5-1
d_call: TRBD1
clone_size: NA
j_call: TRBJ1-4
cdr3_aa: CASSTTGTGVEKLFF
cdr3_nt: TGCGCCAGCAGCACGACCGGGACAGGGGTGGAAAAACTGTTTTTT

v_call: TRBV20-1
d_call: TRBD2
clone_size: NA
j_call: TRBJ2-3
cdr3_aa: CSASLPTTGLAGGSTDTQYF
cdr3_nt: TGCAGTGCTAGTCTCCCCACGACGGGACTAGCGGGAGGTAGCACAGATACGCAGTATTTT

v_call: TRBV6-2/TRBV6-3
d_call: NA
clone_size: NA
j_call: TRBJ1-6
cdr3_aa: CASSYSHGGSPLHF
cdr3_nt: TGTGCCAGCAGTTACTCTCACGGTGGTTCACCCCTCCACTTT

v_call: TRBV27
d_call: NA
clone_size: few
j_call: TRBJ2-7
cdr3_aa: CASSFGRGYEQYF
cdr3_nt: TGTGCCAGCAGTTTCGGAAGGGGGTACGAGCAGTACTTC

v_call: TRBV12-5
d_call: TRBD2
clone_size: NA
j_call: TRBJ2-5
cdr3_aa: CASGPRVAGGKETQYF
cdr3_nt: TGTGCTAGTGGTCCGCGGGTAGCGGGAGGGAAAGAGACCCAGTACTTC

v_call: TRBV18
d_call: TRBD1
clone_size: NA
j_call: TRBJ2-7
cdr3_aa: CASSSTGTGDYEQYF
cdr3_nt: TGTGCCAGCTCATCCACCGGGACAGGCGACTACGAGCAGTACTTC

v_call: TRBV6-5
d_call: NA
clone_size: NA
j_call: TRBJ1-2
cdr3_aa: CASSYSHGYGYTF
cdr3_nt: TGTGCCAGCAGTTACTCGCACGGGTATGGCTACACCTTC

v_call: TRBV10-3
d_call: TRBD2
clone_size: NA
j_call: TRBJ2-5
cdr3_aa: CAISEPGLAGGETQYF
cdr3_nt: TGTGCCATCAGTGAGCCGGGACTAGCGGGAGGAGAGACCCAGTACTTC

v_call: TRBV5-1
d_call: NA
clone_size: NA
j_call: TRBJ2-5
cdr3_aa: CASSWGGTETQYF
cdr3_nt: TGCGCCAGCAGCTGGGGGGGCACAGAGACCCAGTACTTC

v_call: TRBV18
d_call: NA
clone_size: NA
j_call: TRBJ1-3
cdr3_aa: CASSPTGPKPRTSGNTIYF
cdr3_nt: TGTGCCAGCTCACCCACAGGACCAAAACCACGTACCTCTGGAAACACCATATATTTT

v_call: TRBV2
d_call: NA
clone_size: NA
j_call: TRBJ1-5
cdr3_aa: CASSVRGSARNQPQHF
cdr3_nt: TGTGCCAGCAGTGTTAGGGGGTCCGCGCGCAATCAGCCCCAGCATTTT

v_call: TRBV9
d_call: NA
clone_size: few
j_call: TRBJ1-1
cdr3_aa: CASGGGQGWRNTEAFF
cdr3_nt: TGTGCCAGCGGGGGAGGGCAGGGGTGGCGTAACACTGAAGCTTTCTTT

v_call: TRBV19
d_call: TRBD2
clone_size: NA
j_call: TRBJ2-4
cdr3_aa: CASSIDLLTSGRGRAKNIQYF
cdr3_nt: TGTGCCAGTAGTATAGATTTGTTAACTAGCGGGAGGGGTCGGGCCAAAAACATTCAGTACTTC

v_call: TRBV18
d_call: TRBD2
clone_size: NA
j_call: TRBJ2-1
cdr3_aa: CASSQSGSARYNEQFF
cdr3_nt: TGTGCCAGCTCACAAAGCGGGAGCGCAAGGTACAATGAGCAGTTCTTC

v_call: TRBV4-1
d_call: TRBD2
clone_size: NA
j_call: TRBJ2-3
cdr3_aa: CASSQKGLGLGGSTDTQYF
cdr3_nt: TGCGCCAGCAGCCAAAAAGGGTTGGGACTAGGGGGTAGCACAGATACGCAGTATTTT

v_call: TRBV25-1
d_call: NA
clone_size: NA
j_call: TRBJ2-1
cdr3_aa: CASSAWGGGERNEQFF
cdr3_nt: TGTGCCAGCAGTGCCTGGGGTGGAGGGGAGAGAAATGAGCAGTTCTTC

v_call: TRBV5-1
d_call: TRBD1
clone_size: NA
j_call: TRBJ2-1
cdr3_aa: CASSLSTGSYNEQFF
cdr3_nt: TGCGCCAGCAGCTTGTCGACAGGGAGCTACAATGAGCAGTTCTTC

v_call: TRBV5-1
d_call: NA
clone_size: NA
j_call: TRBJ1-2
cdr3_aa: CASSLGLQANYGYTF
cdr3_nt: TGCGCCAGCAGCCTGGGGCTACAGGCCAACTATGGCTACACCTTC

v_call: TRBV12-3/TRBV12-4
d_call: NA
clone_size: NA
j_call: TRBJ1-5
cdr3_aa: CASSLGRLQPQHF
cdr3_nt: TGTGCCAGCAGTTTAGGGAGGTTACAGCCCCAGCATTTT

v_call: TRBV4-1
d_call: NA
clone_size: NA
j_call: TRBJ2-7
cdr3_aa: CASSHGRGSAYEQYF
cdr3_nt: TGCGCCAGCAGCCACGGACGGGGGTCAGCCTACGAGCAGTACTTC

v_call: TRBV27
d_call: NA
clone_size: once
j_call: TRBJ1-2
cdr3_aa: CASRTWGANYGYTF
cdr3_nt: TGTGCCAGCAGGACCTGGGGGGCTAACTATGGCTACACCTTC

v_call: TRBV3-1/TRBV3-2
d_call: NA
clone_size: NA
j_call: TRBJ1-2
cdr3_aa: CASSASGGAVAGYTF
cdr3_nt: TGTGCCAGCAGCGCCTCGGGGGGCGCGGTTGCTGGCTACACCTTC

v_call: TRBV7-2
d_call: TRBD2
clone_size: NA
j_call: TRBJ2-7
cdr3_aa: CASSRRLAGVQEGYEQYF
cdr3_nt: TGTGCCAGCAGCCGCAGACTAGCGGGAGTTCAGGAGGGATACGAGCAGTACTTC

v_call: TRBV9
d_call: NA
clone_size: NA
j_call: TRBJ2-3
cdr3_aa: CASSAGISSTDTQYF
cdr3_nt: TGTGCCAGCAGCGCGGGAATTTCTAGCACAGATACGCAGTATTTT

v_call: TRBV9
d_call: NA
clone_size: NA
j_call: TRBJ2-7
cdr3_aa: CASSVGGIDYEQYF
cdr3_nt: TGTGCCAGCAGCGTAGGAGGGATCGACTACGAGCAGTACTTC

v_call: TRBV6-5
d_call: NA
clone_size: once
j_call: TRBJ1-6
cdr3_aa: CASSINTPPNSPLHF
cdr3_nt: TGTGCCAGCAGCATAAACACCCCACCTAATTCACCCCTCCACTTT

v_call: TRBV9
d_call: TRBD1
clone_size: NA
j_call: TRBJ1-2
cdr3_aa: CASSPGTVPGYTF
cdr3_nt: TGTGCCAGCAGCCCGGGGACAGTTCCTGGCTACACCTTC

v_call: TRBV27
d_call: NA
clone_size: NA
j_call: TRBJ1-6
cdr3_aa: CASSLAAGNSPLHF
cdr3_nt: TGTGCCAGCAGTTTAGCCGCGGGGAATTCACCCCTCCACTTT

v_call: TRBV5-1
d_call: TRBD2
clone_size: NA
j_call: TRBJ2-7
cdr3_aa: CASSLSDLFPGGAYEQYF
cdr3_nt: TGCGCCAGCAGCTTGTCGGACCTGTTCCCCGGGGGGGCCTACGAGCAGTACTTC